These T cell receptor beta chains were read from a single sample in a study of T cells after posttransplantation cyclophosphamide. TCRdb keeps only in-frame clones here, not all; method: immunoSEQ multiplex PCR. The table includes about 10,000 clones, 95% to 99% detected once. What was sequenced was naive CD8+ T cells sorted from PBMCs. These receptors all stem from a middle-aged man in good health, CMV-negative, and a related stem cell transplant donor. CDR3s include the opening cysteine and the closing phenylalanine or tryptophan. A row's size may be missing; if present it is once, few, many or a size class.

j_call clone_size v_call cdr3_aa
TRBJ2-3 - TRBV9 CASSVEGTGSVTDTQYF
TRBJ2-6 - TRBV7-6 CASSPAGQSGANVLTF
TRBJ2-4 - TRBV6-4 CASTISWTGDRLAKNIQYF
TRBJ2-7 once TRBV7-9 CASSSSLGTSGYYEQYF
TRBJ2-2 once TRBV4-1 CASSSWTGGTGELFF
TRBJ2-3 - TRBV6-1 CASSESTWREVADTQYF
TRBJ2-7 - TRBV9 CASSANRDTLVGYEQYF
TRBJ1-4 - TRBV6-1 CASSTVVAANEKLFF
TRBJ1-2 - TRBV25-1 CASSVANSHGENGYTF
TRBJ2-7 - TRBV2 CGSGWDTSYEQYF
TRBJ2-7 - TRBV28 CASSLGLPYEQYF
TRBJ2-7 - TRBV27 CASSLTSGHASYEQYF
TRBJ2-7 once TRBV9 CASSVASGTNFYEQYF
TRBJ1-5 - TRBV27 CASSSIGRVHQPQHF
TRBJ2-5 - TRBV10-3 CAISELQGQETQYF
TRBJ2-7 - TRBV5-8 CASSSAGFSYEQYF
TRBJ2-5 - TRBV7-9 CASSRGQQETQYF
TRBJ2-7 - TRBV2 CASTYEDRGLDEQYF
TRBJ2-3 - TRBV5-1 CASSLAAGGTDTQYF
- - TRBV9 CASSPTGNEQYF
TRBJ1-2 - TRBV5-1 CASSLDDRGNYGYTF
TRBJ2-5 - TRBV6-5 CASSLPGEETQYF
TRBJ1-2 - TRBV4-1 CASSSRGDGYTF
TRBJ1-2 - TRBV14 CASSPGSLYGYTF
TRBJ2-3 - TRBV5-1 CASSVSGGALSDTQYF
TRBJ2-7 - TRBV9 CASSVGAGGYEQYF
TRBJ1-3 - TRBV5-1 CASSLAIRGSGNTIYF
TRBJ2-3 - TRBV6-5 CASSSGVADTQYF
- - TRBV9 CASSVGDSSYEQYF
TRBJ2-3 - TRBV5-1 CASSSYSIGGTDTQYF
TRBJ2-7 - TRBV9 CTSSVTQGSYEQYF
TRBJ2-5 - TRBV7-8 CASSLALGIRGEQYF
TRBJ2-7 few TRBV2 CASSDAGEDYEQYF
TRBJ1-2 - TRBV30 CAWSPGTGGHYGYTF
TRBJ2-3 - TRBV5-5 CASRAGTSGSSTDTQYF
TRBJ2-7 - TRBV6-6 CASSYSGLYEQYF
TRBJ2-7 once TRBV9 CASSPRTSKDEQYF
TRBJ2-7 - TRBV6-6 CASSTFGQGYEQYF
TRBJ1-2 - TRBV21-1 CASSRQQHGYTF
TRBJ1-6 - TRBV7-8 CASSLDPGQGGSYNSLLHF
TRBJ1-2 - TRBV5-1 CASSLGDRGYTF
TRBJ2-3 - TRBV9 CASSFIGRGTDTQYF
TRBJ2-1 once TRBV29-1 CSVEFRGTYNEQFF
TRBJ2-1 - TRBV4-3 CASSQVGTGGLNEQFF
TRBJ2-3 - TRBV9 CASSDGDRGRTDTQYF
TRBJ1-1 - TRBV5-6 CASSLGHTEAFF
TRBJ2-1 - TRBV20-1 CSAITYNEQFF
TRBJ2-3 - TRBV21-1 CASSKQGAGDTQYF
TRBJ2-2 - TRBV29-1 CSVVGGQGVTGELFF
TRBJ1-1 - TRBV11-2 CASSFSEEYDEAFF
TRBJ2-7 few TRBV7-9 CASTVIYEQYF
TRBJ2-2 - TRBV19 CASSILFPTGNLGELFF
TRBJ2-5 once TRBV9 CASSESGRMETQYF
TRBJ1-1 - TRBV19 CAPGRLGNTEAFF
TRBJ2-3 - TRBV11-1 CASSLSHRTGASTDTQYF
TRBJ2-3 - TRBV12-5 CASGFPGTSGSILTDTQYF
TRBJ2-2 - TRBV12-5 CASGLDSYTGELFF
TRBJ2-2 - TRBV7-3 CASSGSSTGELFF
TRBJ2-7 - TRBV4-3 CASSPADSYEQYF